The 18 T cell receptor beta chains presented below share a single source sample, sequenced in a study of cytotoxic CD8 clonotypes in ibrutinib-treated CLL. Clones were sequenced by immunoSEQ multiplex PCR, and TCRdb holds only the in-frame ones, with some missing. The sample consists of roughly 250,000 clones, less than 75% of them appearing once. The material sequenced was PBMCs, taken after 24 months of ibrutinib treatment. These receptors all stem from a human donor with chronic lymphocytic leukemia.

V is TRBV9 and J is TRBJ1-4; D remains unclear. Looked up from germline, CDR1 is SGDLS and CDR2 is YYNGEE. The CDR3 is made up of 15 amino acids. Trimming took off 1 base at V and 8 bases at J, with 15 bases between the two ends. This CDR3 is CASSVQGRWGEKLFF. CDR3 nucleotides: TGTGCCAGCAGCGTACAAGGGAGATGGGGAGAAAAACTGTTTTTT.

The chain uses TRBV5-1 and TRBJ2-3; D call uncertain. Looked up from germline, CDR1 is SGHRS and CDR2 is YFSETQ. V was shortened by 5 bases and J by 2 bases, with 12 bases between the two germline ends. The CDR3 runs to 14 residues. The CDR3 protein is CASREDRPTDTQYF. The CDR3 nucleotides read TGCGCCAGCAGGGAAGATCGGCCCACAGATACGCAGTATTTT.

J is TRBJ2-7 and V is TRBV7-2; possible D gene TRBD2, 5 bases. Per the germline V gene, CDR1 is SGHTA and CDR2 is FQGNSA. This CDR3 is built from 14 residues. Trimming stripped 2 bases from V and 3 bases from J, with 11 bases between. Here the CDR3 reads CASSLMPRVYEQYF. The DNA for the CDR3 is TGTGCCAGCAGCTTAATGCCGCGGGTCTACGAGCAGTACTTC.

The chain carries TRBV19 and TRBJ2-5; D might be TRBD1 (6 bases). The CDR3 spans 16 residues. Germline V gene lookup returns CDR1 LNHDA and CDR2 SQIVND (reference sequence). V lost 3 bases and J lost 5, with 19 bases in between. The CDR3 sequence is CASSIRPGVATETQYF. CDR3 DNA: TGTGCCAGTAGTATCCGCCCAGGGGTAGCAACGGAGACCCAGTACTTC.

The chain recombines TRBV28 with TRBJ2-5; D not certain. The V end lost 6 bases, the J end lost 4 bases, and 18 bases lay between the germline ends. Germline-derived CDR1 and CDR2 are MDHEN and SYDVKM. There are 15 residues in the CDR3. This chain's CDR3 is CASSRRNKGGETQYF. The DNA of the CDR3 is TGTGCCAGCAGCCGTAGGAACAAGGGTGGAGAGACCCAGTACTTC.

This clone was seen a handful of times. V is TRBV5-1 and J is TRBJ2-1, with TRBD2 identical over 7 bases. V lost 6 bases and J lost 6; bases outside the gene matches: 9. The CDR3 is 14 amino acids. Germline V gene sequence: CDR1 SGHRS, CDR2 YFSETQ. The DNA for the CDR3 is TGCGCCAGCAATTGGGAGGGGATGAGCAATGAGCAGTTCTTC. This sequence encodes CASNWEGMSNEQFF.

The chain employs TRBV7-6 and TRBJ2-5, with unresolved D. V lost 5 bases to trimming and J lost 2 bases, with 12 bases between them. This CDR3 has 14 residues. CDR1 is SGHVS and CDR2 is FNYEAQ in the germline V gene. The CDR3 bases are TGTGCCAGCAGCCCCCCAAATGGACAAGAGACCCAGTACTTC. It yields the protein CASSPPNGQETQYF.

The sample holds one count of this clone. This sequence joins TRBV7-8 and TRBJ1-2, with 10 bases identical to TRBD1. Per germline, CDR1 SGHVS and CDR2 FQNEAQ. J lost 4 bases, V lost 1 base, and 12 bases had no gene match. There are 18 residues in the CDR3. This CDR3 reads CASSLVGTGAFFSYGYTF. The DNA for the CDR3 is TGTGCCAGCAGCTTAGTCGGGACAGGGGCCTTTTTTTCCTATGGCTACACCTTC.

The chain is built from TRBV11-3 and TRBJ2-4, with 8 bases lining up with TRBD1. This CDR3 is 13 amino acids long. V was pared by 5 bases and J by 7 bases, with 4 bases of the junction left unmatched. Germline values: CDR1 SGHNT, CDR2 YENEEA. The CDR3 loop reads CASSLGQGNIQYF. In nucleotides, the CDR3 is TGTGCCAGCAGCCTTGGACAGGGCAACATTCAGTACTTC.

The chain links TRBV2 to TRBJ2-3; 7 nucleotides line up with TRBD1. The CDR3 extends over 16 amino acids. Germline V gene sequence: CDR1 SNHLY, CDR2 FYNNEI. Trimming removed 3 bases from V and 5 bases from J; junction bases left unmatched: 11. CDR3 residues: CASSEGQSLAGDTQYF. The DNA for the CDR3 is TGTGCCAGCAGTGAGGGACAGTCCCTCGCCGGAGATACGCAGTATTTT.

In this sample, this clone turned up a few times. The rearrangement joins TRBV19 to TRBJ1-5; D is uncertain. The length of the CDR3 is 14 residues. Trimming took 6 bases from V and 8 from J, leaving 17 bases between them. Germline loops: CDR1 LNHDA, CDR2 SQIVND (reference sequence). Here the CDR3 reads CASSAPGRSKPQHF. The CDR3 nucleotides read TGTGCCAGTAGCGCCCCCGGGAGAAGCAAGCCCCAGCATTTT.

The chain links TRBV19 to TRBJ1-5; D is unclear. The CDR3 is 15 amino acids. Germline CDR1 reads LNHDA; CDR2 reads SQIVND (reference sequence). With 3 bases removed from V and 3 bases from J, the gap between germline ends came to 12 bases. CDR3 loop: CASSMDLGFNQPQHF. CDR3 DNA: TGTGCCAGTAGTATGGACTTGGGATTCAATCAGCCCCAGCATTTT.

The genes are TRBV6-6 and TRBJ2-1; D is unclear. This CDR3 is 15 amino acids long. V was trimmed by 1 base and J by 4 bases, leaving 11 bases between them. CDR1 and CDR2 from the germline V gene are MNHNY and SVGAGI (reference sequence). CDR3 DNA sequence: TGTGCCAGCAGTTACTTTCGGGCGGAATACAATGAGCAGTTCTTC. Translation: CASSYFRAEYNEQFF.

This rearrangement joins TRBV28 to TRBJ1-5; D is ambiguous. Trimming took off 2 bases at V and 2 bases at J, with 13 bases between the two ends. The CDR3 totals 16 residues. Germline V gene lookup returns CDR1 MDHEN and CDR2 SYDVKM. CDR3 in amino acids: CASSLQLWRGNQPQHF. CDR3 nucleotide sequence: TGTGCCAGCAGTTTACAGTTGTGGCGGGGCAATCAGCCCCAGCATTTT.

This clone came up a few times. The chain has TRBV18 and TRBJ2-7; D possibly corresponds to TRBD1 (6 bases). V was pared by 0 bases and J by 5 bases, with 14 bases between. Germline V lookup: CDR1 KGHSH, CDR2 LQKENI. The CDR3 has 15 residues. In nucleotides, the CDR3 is TGTGCCAGCTCACCACCTACAGGGAGCCTCCACGAGCAGTACTTC. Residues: CASSPPTGSLHEQYF.

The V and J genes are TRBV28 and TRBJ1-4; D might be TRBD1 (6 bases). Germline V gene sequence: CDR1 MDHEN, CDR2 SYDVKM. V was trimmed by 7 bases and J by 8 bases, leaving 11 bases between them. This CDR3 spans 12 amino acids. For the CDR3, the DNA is TGTGCCAGCATAGGGGGGGAGGAAAAACTGTTTTTT. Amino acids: CASIGGEEKLFF.

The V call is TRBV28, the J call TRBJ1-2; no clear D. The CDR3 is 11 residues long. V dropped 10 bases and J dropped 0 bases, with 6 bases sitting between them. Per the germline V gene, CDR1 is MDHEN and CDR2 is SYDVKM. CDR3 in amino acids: CAIVANYGYTF. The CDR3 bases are TGTGCCATTGTAGCTAACTATGGCTACACCTTC.

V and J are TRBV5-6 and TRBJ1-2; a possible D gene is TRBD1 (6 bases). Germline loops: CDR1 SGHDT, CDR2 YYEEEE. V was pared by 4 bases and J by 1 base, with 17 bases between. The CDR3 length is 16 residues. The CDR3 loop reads CASSQGAGALNYGYTF. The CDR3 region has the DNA TGTGCCAGCAGCCAGGGAGCGGGGGCCCTTAACTATGGCTACACCTTC.